A selection of T cell receptor beta chains follows, all from one sample in a study of OX40 agonist ivuxolimab in advanced cancers. Using immunoSEQ multiplex PCR, the repertoire was profiled, and TCRdb retains in-frame clones only, with some absent. This sample has roughly 17,000 clones, with 60% to 80% found just once. The specimen comprised CD4+ or CD8+ T cells sorted from blood, sampled in a trial of the OX40 agonist ivuxolimab. Source of these receptors: an adult with an advanced solid tumor such as melanoma, head and neck, liver or kidney cancer. CDR3s include the opening cysteine and the closing phenylalanine or tryptophan. The D gene is left open where the match is weak. Expanded clones are given a class, and other clones once, few, many or no size at all.

TRBV10-1	TRBD2	NA	TRBJ2-7	TGCGCCAGCAGTGATGTAGCGGGAACGAATGAGCAGTACTTC	CASSDVAGTNEQYF
TRBV7-4	TRBD2	once	TRBJ2-7	TGTGCCAGCAGCTGGAATAGCGGGGACGAGCAGTACTTC	CASSWNSGDEQYF
TRBV6-5	NA	NA	TRBJ1-1	TGTGCCAGCCGGACGGGGTCGTTGGAAGCTTTCTTT	CASRTGSLEAFF
TRBV5-1	TRBD2	NA	TRBJ2-5	TGCGCCAGCAGCTTGGTCCGACTAGCGGAAGAGACCCAGTACTTC	CASSLVRLAEETQYF
TRBV7-8	NA	NA	TRBJ2-5	TGTGCCAGCAGCTTAGGGCAGGACACCCTTAGGAACTTC	CASSLGQDTLRNF
TRBV5-1	TRBD1	NA	TRBJ1-1	TGCGCCAGCAGCGTGGGATTGGACAGGGACACTGAAGCTTTCTTT	CASSVGLDRDTEAFF
TRBV7-2	TRBD1	NA	TRBJ2-7	TGTGCCAGCAGGGGGGCGCGGACCGGGACAGGGATTGACGAGCAGTACTTC	CASRGARTGTGIDEQYF
TRBV11-1	NA	NA	TRBJ2-4	TGTGCCAGCAGCTTAGGGGACCTAACTAACATTCAGTACTTC	CASSLGDLTNIQYF
TRBV7-9	NA	NA	TRBJ2-3	TGTGCCAGCGGGTTGATCACAGATACGCAGTATTTT	CASGLITDTQYF
TRBV6-9	NA	NA	TRBJ1-2	TGTGCCAGCAGTTATGGCCTTTGGTATGGCTACACCTTC	CASSYGLWYGYTF
TRBV30	NA	few	TRBJ2-1	TGTGCCTGGAGCCTCCGCGGGTACTACAATGAGCAGTTCTTC	CAWSLRGYYNEQFF
TRBV4-1	NA	NA	TRBJ2-1	TGCGCCAGCAGCCAAGGCGCAGGGTCCCACAATGAGCAGTTCTTC	CASSQGAGSHNEQFF
TRBV18	NA	once	TRBJ2-1	TGTGCCAGCTCACCCTCCCGGGATGAGCAGTTCTTC	CASSPSRDEQFF
TRBV6-1	NA	NA	TRBJ1-1	TGTGCCAGCAGTTTGGGGCGGGGGGCTTTCTTT	CASSLGRGAFF
TRBV13	TRBD1	NA	TRBJ1-2	TGTGCCAGCAGCGCGAGGGACAGGGGGGACTATGGCTACACCTTC	CASSARDRGDYGYTF